This T cell receptor beta chain was sequenced during a study of T cells after yellow fever vaccination. MiXCR, run by TCRdb on the 5' RACE reads, gives a single entry per CDR3 protein. This sample has 95,000 to 150,000 distinct CDR3 sequences, with roughly 15% found just once. Study-wide points: Post-booster samples contained most primary-vaccination clones (nearly 98% CD4, roughly 88% CD8). A limited proportion of clonotypes was detected within both the CD4 and CD8 compartments.

The CDR3 totals 15 residues. Germline loops: CDR1 MNHNY, CDR2 SVGAGI (reference sequence). The ends lost 2 bases at V and 5 bases at J; junction bases unmatched: 1. This clonotype was detected only a few times. What it binds is unknown. This clonotype originated in a man aged 18 to 29 who received the YFV17D yellow fever vaccine. The rearrangement uses TRBV6-6 and TRBJ2-1; 12 bases map to TRBD2. This sample comprised CD8+ T cells sorted from PBMCs, obtained 5 days after the yellow fever booster vaccination. The CDR3 DNA follows: TGTGCCAGCAGTTACCGACTAGCGGGGGACAATGAGCAGTTCTTC. It encodes CASSYRLAGDNEQFF.